A single sample is the source of the 25 T cell receptor beta chains below, sequenced in a study of Graves' ophthalmopathy and Graves' hyperthyroidism. RNA transcripts were the source from which TCR beta CDR3 regions were amplified. An initial RT-PCR round employing HTBI primers preceded a second-round multiplex PCR. TCRdb reprocessed the multiplex PCR reads via MiXCR and lists one record per CDR3 protein. The sample includes 650,000 to 900,000 distinct CDR3 sequences, 40% of them seen just once. What was sequenced was peripheral blood. Every receptor here comes from an adult man with Graves' ophthalmopathy.

This clonotype appeared a few times. The chain has TRBV7-2 and TRBJ2-7; D is possibly TRBD2 (6 bases). Looked up from germline, CDR1 is SGHTA and CDR2 is FQGNSA. This CDR3 contains 16 residues. The V gene lost 1 base and the J gene lost 1 base, with 14 bases spanning the gap. The CDR3 sequence is CASSLGSAGLSYEQYF. As DNA, the CDR3 is TGTGCCAGCAGCTTAGGTTCGGCGGGACTTTCCTACGAGCAGTACTTC. The full variable domain, in which reference TRBV7-2 and TRBJ2-7 provide the parts outside the CDR3, is GAGVSQSPSNKVTEKGKDVELRCDPISGHTALYWYRQSLGQGLEFLIYFQGNSAPDKSGLPSDRFSAERTGGSVSTLTIQRTQQEDSAVYLCASSLGSAGLSYEQYFGPGTRLTVT.

This clonotype was counted between two and nine times. The chain employs TRBV20-1 and TRBJ2-7, with a tentative D call TRBD2 (6 bases). CDR3 length: 13 amino acids. V was shortened by 1 base and J by 3 bases, with 10 bases between the two germline ends. Germline loops: CDR1 DFQATT, CDR2 SNEGSKA (reference sequence). The CDR3 loop reads CSARGGEFYEQYF. CDR3 DNA sequence: TGCAGTGCTAGAGGCGGGGAGTTCTACGAGCAGTACTTC.

With regard to this clonotype: A much larger clone is a single base away; this may be a read error. The J gene is TRBJ2-7, the V gene TRBV29-1; 12 bases agree with TRBD2. The CDR3 runs 14 residues. Germline V gene sequence: CDR1 SQVTM, CDR2 ANQGSEA. The CDR3 reads CSVGGLAGSYEQDF. The CDR3 DNA reads as TGCAGCGTCGGAGGACTAGCGGGGAGTTACGAGCAGGACTTC.

Notes on this clonotype: Compared with germline, one end of the junction differs, possibly owing to a read error. The chain combines TRBV19 with TRBJ1-4; D is uncertain. The CDR3 consists of 15 residues. Germline V gene lookup returns CDR1 LNHDA and CDR2 SQIVND (reference sequence). The CDR3: CASSMYWQQNGKLFF. The CDR3 nucleotides read TGTGCCAGTAGTATGTATTGGCAGCAGAATGGAAAACTGTTTTTT.

Ten or more counts support this clonotype. V is TRBV2 and J is TRBJ1-6; D is ambiguous. The CDR3 spans 14 residues. V was trimmed by 4 bases and J by 6 bases, leaving 10 bases between them. Germline loops: CDR1 SNHLY, CDR2 FYNNEI. The CDR3, as DNA: TGTGCCAGCAGTGTGTTCCCAGTTAATTCACCCCTCCACTTT. Protein: CASSVFPVNSPLHF.

This clonotype was counted a few times. The chain couples TRBV29-1 to TRBJ2-3, with TRBD2 identical over 8 bases. The CDR3 is made up of 16 amino acids. Germline CDR1 and CDR2: SQVTM and ANQGSEA. After removal of 1 base from V and 0 bases from J, the junction contained 6 bases not matched to a gene. CDR3 bases: TGCAGCGTTGAAGCGGGGGGGTTCCCTAGCACAGATACGCAGTATTTT. Its translation is CSVEAGGFPSTDTQYF.

Many counts were recorded for this clonotype. Relative to the germline gene, one junction end is altered; a read error may explain this. The J gene is TRBJ1-1, the V gene TRBV12-3 or TRBV12-4; 8 bases are shared with TRBD1. The CDR3 has 13 residues. As DNA, the CDR3 is TGTGCCAGCAGTGCCGGACAGGGAAGGGCTGGCACCTTT. It translates to CASSAGQGRAGTF.

V is TRBV15 and J is TRBJ1-2; the match to TRBD1 covers 7 bases. CDR1 and CDR2 (germline): LNHNV, YYDKDF (reference sequence). CDR3 size: 14 residues. The J segment lost 4 bases and the V segment lost 2 bases, leaving 4 bases of the junction unmatched. The DNA of the CDR3 is TGTGCCACCAGCAGACTAGGGACAGCCTATGGCTACACCTTC. Translation: CATSRLGTAYGYTF.

This clonotype was recorded at least ten times. The chain links TRBV2 to TRBJ1-1; D is ambiguous. Germline V CDR1 and CDR2: SNHLY, FYNNEI. The CDR3 sequence is 13 residues long. The V and J ends lost 8 bases and 0 bases respectively, with 10 bases between them. The CDR3 here is CASSRDMNTEAFF. In DNA, the CDR3 is TGTGCCAGCTCTCGAGATATGAACACTGAAGCTTTCTTT.

V is TRBV7-9 and J is TRBJ2-5; D is undetermined. The V end was cut by 3 bases, the J end by 5 bases, with 13 bases between. The CDR3 sequence is 14 residues long. Germline values: CDR1 SEHNR, CDR2 FQNEAQ (reference sequence). CDR3 loop: CASSLTDSGETQYF. The CDR3 region has the DNA TGTGCCAGCAGCTTGACTGATTCTGGGGAGACCCAGTACTTC.

About this clonotype itself: This clone may be a read error of a much larger clone one base away. The chain recombines TRBV10-2 with TRBJ2-5; 12 bases agree with TRBD2. Germline V gene lookup returns CDR1 WSHSY and CDR2 SAAADI. V lost 8 bases to trimming and J lost 6 bases; unmatched junction nucleotides: 13. This CDR3 has 16 residues. The CDR3, as DNA: TGCGCCAGCGGAGGGGTCCTAGCGGGAGGGCCGAAGACCCAGTACTTC. This encodes CASGGVLAGGPKTQYF.

This clonotype appeared a single time. The CDR3, as DNA: TGTGCCACCAGCAGAGATCGAGGACAGCAAGAGACCCAGTACTTC. Its translation: CATSRDRGQQETQYF. This chain joins TRBV15 and TRBJ2-5; weak D call: TRBD1 (6 bases). There are 15 residues in the CDR3. V shed 0 bases and J shed 2 bases, with 10 bases lying between them. Germline assignment: CDR1 LNHNV and CDR2 YYDKDF (reference sequence).

This clonotype was recorded a few times. The chain combines TRBV20-1 with TRBJ2-7; TRBD2 might be the D (5 bases). Germline CDR1 is DFQATT and CDR2 is SNEGSKA (reference sequence). This CDR3 has 12 amino acids. V was cut by 5 bases and J by 0 bases, with 8 bases left in between. CDR3 region: CSAYRDSYEQYF. CDR3 bases: TGCAGTGCTTACCGGGACTCCTACGAGCAGTACTTC.

This clonotype was seen a single time. A clone one base away is much larger, so this may be a read error. CDR3 sequence (DNA): TGTGCCAGCAGCCCTCACAGGGATTCGGGCTACATCTTC. It yields the protein CASSPHRDSGYIF. The chain links TRBV7-9 to TRBJ1-2, with D tentatively TRBD1 (6 bases). This CDR3 spans 13 amino acids. Germline V gene sequence: CDR1 SEHNR, CDR2 FQNEAQ (reference sequence).

As regards this clonotype: A read error may account for a junction end that differs from germline. V usage is TRBV7-9 and J usage is TRBJ2-5, with TRBD2 matching 14 bases. This CDR3 contains 16 residues. CDR1 SEHNR and CDR2 FQNEAQ come from the germline V gene (reference sequence). CDR3 in DNA: TGCGCCAGCAGCCTGGGACTAGCGGGAGTAGTGGAGACCCAGTACTTC. This codes for CASSLGLAGVVETQYF. The variable domain in full, completed from reference TRBV7-9 and TRBJ2-5, reads DTGVSQNPRHKITKRGQNVTFRCDPISEHNRLYWYRQTLGQGPEFLTYFQNEAQLEKSRLLSDRFSAERPKGSFSTLEIQRTEQGDSAMYLCASSLGLAGVVETQYFGPGTRLLVL.

The table lists this clonotype with many counts. CDR3 sequence: CASTEDRGGETQYF. For the CDR3, the DNA is TGTGCCAGCACTGAGGACAGGGGAGGGGAGACCCAGTACTTC. This chain connects TRBV2 to TRBJ2-5; 9 bases fit TRBD1. Germline CDR1 reads SNHLY; CDR2 reads FYNNEI. V trimming: 7 bases; J trimming: 5 bases; junction bases outside the gene matches: 8. The CDR3 runs 14 residues.

The V call is TRBV11-2, the J call TRBJ1-5; D is unresolved. The V gene's germline CDR1 is SGHAT and CDR2 FQNNGV. There are 13 residues in the CDR3. V lost 8 bases to trimming and J lost 4 bases, with 12 bases between them. The CDR3 region is CASGLNGNQPQHF. CDR3 in DNA: TGTGCCAGCGGATTAAACGGGAATCAGCCCCAGCATTTT.

This clonotype showed up many times. The rearrangement joins TRBV20-1 to TRBJ1-5, with D uncertain. The germline V gene encodes CDR1 DFQATT and CDR2 SNEGSKA (reference sequence). The CDR3 contains 12 residues. Trimming removed 7 bases from V and 5 bases from J, with 12 bases in between. As DNA, the CDR3 is TGCAGTGTTCATGCAGGAGATCAGCCCCAGCATTTT. This encodes CSVHAGDQPQHF.

This chain uses TRBV7-2 with TRBJ2-5; 7 positions agree with TRBD2. The closer fit of TRBJ2-1 to the DNA end suggests the J call may be wrong. The CDR3 spans 15 residues. CDR1 and CDR2 (germline): SGHTA, FQGNSA. CDR3 in DNA: TGTGCCAGCAGCTTTAAGCGGGAACGGGCGAATGAGCAGTTCTTC. Protein sequence: CASSFKRERANEQFF.

This clonotype was picked up many times. This chain links TRBV6-6 with TRBJ1-2; 8 positions match TRBD1. There are 13 residues in the CDR3. Germline loops: CDR1 MNHNY, CDR2 SVGAGI (reference sequence). Trimming at V came to 5 bases and at J to 4 bases, leaving 3 bases not matched to a gene. CDR3 coding DNA: TGTGCCAGCAGTACAGGGGGAGGCTATGGCTACACCTTC. Amino acids: CASSTGGGYGYTF.

This chain connects TRBV20-1 to TRBJ2-7, with TRBD2 matching 13 bases. J lost 3 bases, V lost 5 bases, and 7 bases had no gene match. The CDR3 totals 15 residues. Looked up from germline, CDR1 is DFQATT and CDR2 is SNEGSKA (reference sequence). Here the CDR3 reads CSAGYTSGRVYEQYF. In DNA, the CDR3 is TGCAGTGCTGGTTATACTAGCGGGAGGGTCTACGAGCAGTACTTC.

V is TRBV14 and J is TRBJ2-7, with TRBD2 identical over 8 bases. The germline gives CDR1 SGHDN, CDR2 FVKESK. The CDR3 consists of 16 residues. Trimming removed 2 bases from V and 4 bases from J; junction bases left unmatched: 10. The CDR3 DNA is TGTGCCAGCAGCCAAATTCCTTCGGGAGGGGTATACGAGCAGTACTTC. Amino acids: CASSQIPSGGVYEQYF.

This clonotype was seen once. As DNA, the CDR3 is TGTGCCAGTAGTACAACAAGGGCCGGGGAGCTGTTTTTT. This gives the protein CASSTTRAGELFF. The chain joins TRBV7-9 to TRBJ2-2; D is uncertain. The CDR3 length is 13 residues. The V end was cut by 9 bases, the J end by 6 bases, with 14 bases between. Germline V gene lookup returns CDR1 SEHNR and CDR2 FQNEAQ (reference sequence).

As regards this clonotype: The junction departs from germline at one end; a sequencing error may be responsible. The V gene is TRBV7-2, the J gene TRBJ1-1; D call uncertain. Germline assignment: CDR1 SGHTA and CDR2 FQGNSA. This CDR3 is built from 13 residues. CDR3 bases: TGTGCCAGCAGCCCACTAGGGTACACTGAAGCTCTCTTT. It translates to CASSPLGYTEALF.

V usage is TRBV2 and J usage is TRBJ1-1; 10 nucleotides align to TRBD1. Germline CDR1 and CDR2: SNHLY and FYNNEI. The CDR3 is 16 residues long. Trimming at V came to 4 bases and at J to 4 bases, leaving 9 bases not matched to a gene. This CDR3 reads CASSAGQGFGSTEAFF. The CDR3 DNA sequence: TGTGCCAGCAGTGCGGGACAGGGGTTTGGTAGCACTGAAGCTTTCTTT.